This TCR beta chain is drawn from a study of cytomegalovirus exposure and HLA in healthy donors. General observations from the study: Available immune exposure information covered CMV serostatus only.

As for this clone: Its target is not known.

In the PCR, 60 Vbeta and 13 Jbeta primers were used. The method was immunoSEQ multiplex PCR; TCRdb's version includes in-frame clones alone and lacks a portion of them. The table records about 190,000 clones, 86% of them present only once. Sequences were obtained from PBMCs. This clonotype was obtained from a woman aged 25-40 years in good health and CMV-seronegative.

This chain's CDR3 is CASSLEPRNEQFF. CDR3 nucleotide sequence: TGTGCCAGCAGCTTAGAACCTAGAAATGAGCAGTTCTTC. V and J are TRBV11-2 and TRBJ2-1; D not certain. CDR1 and CDR2 (germline): SGHAT, FQNNGV. V was cut by 0 bases and J by 7 bases, with 7 bases left in between. The CDR3 sequence is 13 residues long.